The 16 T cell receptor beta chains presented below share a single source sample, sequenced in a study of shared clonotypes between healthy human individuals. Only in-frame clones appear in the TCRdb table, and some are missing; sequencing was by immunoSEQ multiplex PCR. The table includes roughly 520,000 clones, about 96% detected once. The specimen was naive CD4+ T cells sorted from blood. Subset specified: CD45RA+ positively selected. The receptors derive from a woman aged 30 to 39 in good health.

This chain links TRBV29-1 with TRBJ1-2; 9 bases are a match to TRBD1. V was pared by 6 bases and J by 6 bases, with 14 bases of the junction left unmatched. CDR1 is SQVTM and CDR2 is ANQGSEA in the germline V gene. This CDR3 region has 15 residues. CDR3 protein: CSVPGTGTIWDGYTF. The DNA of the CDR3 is TGCAGCGTCCCGGGGACAGGGACAATCTGGGATGGCTACACCTTC.

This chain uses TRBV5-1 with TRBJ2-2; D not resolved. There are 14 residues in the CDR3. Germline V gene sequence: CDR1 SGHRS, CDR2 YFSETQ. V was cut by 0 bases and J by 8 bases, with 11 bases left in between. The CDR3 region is CASSLATQSGELFF. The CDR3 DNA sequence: TGCGCCAGCAGCTTGGCCACTCAATCGGGGGAGCTGTTTTTT.

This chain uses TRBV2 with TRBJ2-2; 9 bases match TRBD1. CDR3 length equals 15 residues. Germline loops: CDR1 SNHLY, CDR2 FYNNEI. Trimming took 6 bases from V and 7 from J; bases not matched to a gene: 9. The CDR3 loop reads CASSGTGKVGGELFF. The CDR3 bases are TGTGCCAGCAGCGGGACAGGGAAGGTGGGCGGGGAGCTGTTTTTT.

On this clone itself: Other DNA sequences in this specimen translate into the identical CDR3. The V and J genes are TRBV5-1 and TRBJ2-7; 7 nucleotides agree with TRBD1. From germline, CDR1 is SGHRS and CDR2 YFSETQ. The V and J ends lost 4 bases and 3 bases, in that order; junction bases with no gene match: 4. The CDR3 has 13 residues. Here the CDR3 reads CASSPGTVYEQYF. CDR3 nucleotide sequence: TGCGCCAGCAGCCCAGGGACAGTCTACGAGCAGTACTTC.

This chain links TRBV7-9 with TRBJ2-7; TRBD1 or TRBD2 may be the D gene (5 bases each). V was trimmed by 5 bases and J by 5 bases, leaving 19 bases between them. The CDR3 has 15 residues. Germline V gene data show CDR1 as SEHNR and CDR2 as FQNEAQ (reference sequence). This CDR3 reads CASSPLGDPTDEQYF. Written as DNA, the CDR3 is TGTGCCAGCAGCCCACTAGGGGACCCCACGGACGAGCAGTACTTC.

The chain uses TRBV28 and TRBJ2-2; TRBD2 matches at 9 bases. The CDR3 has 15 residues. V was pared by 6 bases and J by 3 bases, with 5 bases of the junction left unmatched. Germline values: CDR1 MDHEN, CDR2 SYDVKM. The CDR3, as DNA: TGTGCCAGCAGACGAGCGGGAGGTTACACCGGGGAGCTGTTTTTT. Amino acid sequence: CASRRAGGYTGELFF.

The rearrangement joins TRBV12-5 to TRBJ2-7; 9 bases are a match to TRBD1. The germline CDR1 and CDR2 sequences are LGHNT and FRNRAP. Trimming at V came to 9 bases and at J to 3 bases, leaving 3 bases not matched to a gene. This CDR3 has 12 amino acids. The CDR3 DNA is TGTGCTAGACGGGACAGGGACTACGAGCAGTACTTC. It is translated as CARRDRDYEQYF.

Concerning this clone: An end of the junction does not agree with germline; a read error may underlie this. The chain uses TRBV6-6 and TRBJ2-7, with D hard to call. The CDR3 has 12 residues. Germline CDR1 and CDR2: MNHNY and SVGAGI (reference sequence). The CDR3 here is CASSPTGRRANF. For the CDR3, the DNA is TGTGCCAGCAGCCCGACTGGACGAAGGGCGAACTTC.

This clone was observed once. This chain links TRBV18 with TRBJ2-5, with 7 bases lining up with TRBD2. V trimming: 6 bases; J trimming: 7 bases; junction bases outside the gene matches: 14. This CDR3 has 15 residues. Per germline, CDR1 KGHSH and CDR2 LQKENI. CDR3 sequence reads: CASSPPSAGAGTQYF. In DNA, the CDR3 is TGTGCCAGCTCCCCCCCTTCGGCGGGAGCGGGGACCCAGTACTTC.

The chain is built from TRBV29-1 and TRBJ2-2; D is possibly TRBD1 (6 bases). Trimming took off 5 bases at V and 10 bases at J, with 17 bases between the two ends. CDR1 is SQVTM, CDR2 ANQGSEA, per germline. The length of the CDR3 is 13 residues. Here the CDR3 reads CSVFRPGAEELFF. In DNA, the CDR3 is TGCAGCGTTTTTCGGCCAGGGGCGGAGGAGCTGTTTTTT.

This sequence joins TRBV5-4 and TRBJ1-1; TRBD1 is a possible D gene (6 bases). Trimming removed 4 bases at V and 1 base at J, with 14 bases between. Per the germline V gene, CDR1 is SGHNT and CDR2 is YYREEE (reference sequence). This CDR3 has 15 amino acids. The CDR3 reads CASSRLDSSNTEAFF. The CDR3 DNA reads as TGTGCCAGCAGCCGACTGGACAGTTCGAACACTGAAGCTTTCTTT.

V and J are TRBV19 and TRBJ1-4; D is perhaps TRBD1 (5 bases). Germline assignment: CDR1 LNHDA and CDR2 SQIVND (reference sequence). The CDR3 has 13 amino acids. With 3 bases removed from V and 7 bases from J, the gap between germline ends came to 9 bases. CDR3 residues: CASSIYGAEKLFF. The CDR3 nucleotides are TGTGCCAGTAGTATTTACGGGGCTGAAAAACTGTTTTTT. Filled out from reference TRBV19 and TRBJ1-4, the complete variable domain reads DGGITQSPKYLFRKEGQNVTLSCEQNLNHDAMYWYRQDPGQGLRLIYYSQIVNDFQKGDIAEGYSVSREKKESFPLTVTSAQKNPTAFYLCASSIYGAEKLFFGSGTQLSVL.

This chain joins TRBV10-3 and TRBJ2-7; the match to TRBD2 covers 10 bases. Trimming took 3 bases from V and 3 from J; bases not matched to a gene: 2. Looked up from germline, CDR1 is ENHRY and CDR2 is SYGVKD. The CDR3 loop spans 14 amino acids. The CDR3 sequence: CAISDLAGVYEQYF. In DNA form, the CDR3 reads TGTGCCATCAGTGACCTAGCGGGAGTCTACGAGCAGTACTTC.

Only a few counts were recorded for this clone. CDR3 protein: CASRRTNPYEQYF. The CDR3 coding sequence is TGTGCCAGCAGGCGGACAAACCCCTACGAGCAGTACTTC. The chain joins TRBV7-9 to TRBJ2-7; D might be TRBD1 (5 bases). V shed 6 bases and J shed 2 bases, with 11 bases lying between them. This CDR3 comprises 13 residues. Germline V gene lookup returns CDR1 SEHNR and CDR2 FQNEAQ (reference sequence).

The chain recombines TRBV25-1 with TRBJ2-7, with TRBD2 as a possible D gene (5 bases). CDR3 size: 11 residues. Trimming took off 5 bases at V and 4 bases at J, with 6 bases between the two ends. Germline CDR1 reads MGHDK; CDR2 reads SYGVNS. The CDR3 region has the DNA TGTGCCAGCAGTATAGCGTACGAGCAGTACTTC. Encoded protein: CASSIAYEQYF.

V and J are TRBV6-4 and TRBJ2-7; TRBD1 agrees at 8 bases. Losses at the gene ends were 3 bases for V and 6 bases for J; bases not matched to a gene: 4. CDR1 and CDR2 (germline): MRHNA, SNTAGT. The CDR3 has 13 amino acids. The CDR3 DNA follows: TGTGCCAGCAGTGAGCAGGGGGCGGGCGAGCAGTACTTC. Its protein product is CASSEQGAGEQYF.